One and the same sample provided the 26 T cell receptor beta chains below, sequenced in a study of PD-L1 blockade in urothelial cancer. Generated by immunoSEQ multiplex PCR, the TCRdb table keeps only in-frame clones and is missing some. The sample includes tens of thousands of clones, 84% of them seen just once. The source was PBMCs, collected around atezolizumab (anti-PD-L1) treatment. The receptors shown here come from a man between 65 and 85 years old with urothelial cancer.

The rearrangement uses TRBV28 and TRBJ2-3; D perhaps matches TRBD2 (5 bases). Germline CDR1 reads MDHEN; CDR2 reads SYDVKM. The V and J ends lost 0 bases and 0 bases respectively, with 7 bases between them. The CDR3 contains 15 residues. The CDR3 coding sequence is TGTGCCAGCAGTTTATGGAGGGATAGCACAGATACGCAGTATTTT. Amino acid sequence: CASSLWRDSTDTQYF. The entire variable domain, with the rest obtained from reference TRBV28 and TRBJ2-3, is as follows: DVKVTQSSRYLVKRTGEKVFLECVQDMDHENMFWYRQDPGLGLRLIYFSYDVKMKEKGDIPEGYSVSREKKERFSLILESASTNQTSMYLCASSLWRDSTDTQYFGPGTRLTVL.

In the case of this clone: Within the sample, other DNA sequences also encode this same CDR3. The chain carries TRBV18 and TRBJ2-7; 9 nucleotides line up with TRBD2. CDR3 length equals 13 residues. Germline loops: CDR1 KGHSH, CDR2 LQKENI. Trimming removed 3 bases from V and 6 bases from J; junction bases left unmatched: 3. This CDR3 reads CASSPGAGGEQYF. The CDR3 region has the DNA TGTGCCAGCTCACCTGGAGCGGGAGGCGAGCAGTACTTC.

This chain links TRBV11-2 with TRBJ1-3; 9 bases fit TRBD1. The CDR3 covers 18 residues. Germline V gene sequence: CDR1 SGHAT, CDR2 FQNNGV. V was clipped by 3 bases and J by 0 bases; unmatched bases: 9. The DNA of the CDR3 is TGTGCCAGCAGCTTTGGACAGGGGCGGCTAAGCTCTGGAAACACCATATATTTT. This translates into CASSFGQGRLSSGNTIYF.

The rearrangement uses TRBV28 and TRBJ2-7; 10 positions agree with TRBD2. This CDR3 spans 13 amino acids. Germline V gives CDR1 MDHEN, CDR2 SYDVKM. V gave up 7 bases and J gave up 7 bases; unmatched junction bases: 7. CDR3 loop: CASTEGTSEEQYF. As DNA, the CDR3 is TGTGCCAGCACCGAGGGGACTAGCGAAGAGCAGTACTTC.

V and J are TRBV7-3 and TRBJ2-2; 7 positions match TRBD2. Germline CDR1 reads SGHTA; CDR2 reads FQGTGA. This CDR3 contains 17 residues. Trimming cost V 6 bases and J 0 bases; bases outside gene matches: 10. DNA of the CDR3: TGTGCCAGCAGTCGGACGGGGGGTGAATCGAACACCGGGGAGCTGTTTTTT. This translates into CASSRTGGESNTGELFF. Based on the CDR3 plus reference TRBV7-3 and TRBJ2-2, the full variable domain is GAGVSQTPSNKVTEKGKYVELRCDPISGHTALYWYRQSLGQGPEFLIYFQGTGAADDSGLPNDRFFAVRPEGSVSTLKIQRTERGDSAVYLCASSRTGGESNTGELFFGEGSRLTVL.

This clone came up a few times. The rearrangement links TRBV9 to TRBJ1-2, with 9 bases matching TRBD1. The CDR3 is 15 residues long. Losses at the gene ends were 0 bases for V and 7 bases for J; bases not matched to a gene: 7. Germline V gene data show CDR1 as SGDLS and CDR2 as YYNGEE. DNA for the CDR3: TGTGCCAGCAGCGTAGTCGACAGGGGGTCGTCTGGCTACACCTTC. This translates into CASSVVDRGSSGYTF.

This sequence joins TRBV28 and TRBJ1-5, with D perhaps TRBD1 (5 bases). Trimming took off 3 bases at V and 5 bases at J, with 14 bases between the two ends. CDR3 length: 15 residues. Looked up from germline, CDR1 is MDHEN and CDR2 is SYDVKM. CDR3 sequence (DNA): TGTGCCAGCAGTTTTGGGGCCATAGGCCATCAGCCCCAGCATTTT. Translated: CASSFGAIGHQPQHF.

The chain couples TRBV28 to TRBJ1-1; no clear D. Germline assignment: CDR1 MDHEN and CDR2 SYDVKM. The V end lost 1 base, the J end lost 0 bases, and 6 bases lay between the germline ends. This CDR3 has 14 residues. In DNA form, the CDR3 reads TGTGCCAGCAGTTTATCAGTACTGAACACTGAAGCTTTCTTT. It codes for CASSLSVLNTEAFF.

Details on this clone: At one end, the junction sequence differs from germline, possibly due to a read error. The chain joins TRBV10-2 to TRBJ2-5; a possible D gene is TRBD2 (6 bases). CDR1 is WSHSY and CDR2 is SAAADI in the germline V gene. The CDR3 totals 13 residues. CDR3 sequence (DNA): TGCGCCAGCAGTGGGGATCATGGGGACTCCCAGAACTTC. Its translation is CASSGDHGDSQNF.

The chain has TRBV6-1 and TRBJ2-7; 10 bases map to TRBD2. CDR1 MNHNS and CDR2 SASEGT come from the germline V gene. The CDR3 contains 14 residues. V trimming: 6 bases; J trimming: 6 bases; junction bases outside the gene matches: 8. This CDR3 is CASRNSVAGGEQYF. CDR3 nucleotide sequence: TGTGCCAGCAGAAACTCCGTAGCGGGAGGCGAGCAGTACTTC.

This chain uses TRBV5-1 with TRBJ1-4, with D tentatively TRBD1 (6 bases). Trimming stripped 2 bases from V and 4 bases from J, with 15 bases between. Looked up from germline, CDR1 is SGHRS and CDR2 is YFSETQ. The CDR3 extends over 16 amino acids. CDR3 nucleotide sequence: TGCGCCAGCAGCTTAAGTGGGACACCTGGTAATGAAAAACTGTTTTTT. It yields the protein CASSLSGTPGNEKLFF.

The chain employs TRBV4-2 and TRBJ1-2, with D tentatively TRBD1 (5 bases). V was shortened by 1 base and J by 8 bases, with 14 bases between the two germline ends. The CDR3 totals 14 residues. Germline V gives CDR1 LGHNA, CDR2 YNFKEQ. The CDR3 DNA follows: TGTGCCAGCAGCCAAGTCTTAGGGGCGGACGGCTACACCTTC. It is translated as CASSQVLGADGYTF.

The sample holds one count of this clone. CDR3 DNA: TGTGCCAGCACTTCAGCGGGAGGGCCAGGCGAGCAGTACTTC. Its protein product is CASTSAGGPGEQYF. The chain links TRBV2 to TRBJ2-7, with 10 bases that match TRBD2. CDR1 and CDR2 from the germline V gene are SNHLY and FYNNEI. V lost 7 bases to trimming and J lost 6 bases; unmatched junction nucleotides: 9. The CDR3 loop spans 14 amino acids.

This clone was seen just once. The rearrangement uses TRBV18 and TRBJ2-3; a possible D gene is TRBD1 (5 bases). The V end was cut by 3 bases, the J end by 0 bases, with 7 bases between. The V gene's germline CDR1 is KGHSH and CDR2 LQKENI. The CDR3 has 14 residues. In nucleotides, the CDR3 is TGTGCCAGCTCACCGACAGCTAGCACAGATACGCAGTATTTT. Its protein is CASSPTASTDTQYF.

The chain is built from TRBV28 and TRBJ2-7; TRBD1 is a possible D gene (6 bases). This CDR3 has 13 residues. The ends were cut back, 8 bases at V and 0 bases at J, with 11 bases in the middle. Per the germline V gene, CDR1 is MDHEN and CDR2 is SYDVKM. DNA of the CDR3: TGTGCCAGCTCCCGGGACATCTCCTACGAGCAGTACTTC. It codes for CASSRDISYEQYF.

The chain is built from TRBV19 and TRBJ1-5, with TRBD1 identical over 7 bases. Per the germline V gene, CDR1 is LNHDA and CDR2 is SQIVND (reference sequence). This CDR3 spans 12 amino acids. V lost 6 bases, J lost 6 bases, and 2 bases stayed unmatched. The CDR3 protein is CASRTGTQPQHF. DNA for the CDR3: TGTGCCAGTAGGACAGGGACTCAGCCCCAGCATTTT. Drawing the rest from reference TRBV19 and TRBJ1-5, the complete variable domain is DGGITQSPKYLFRKEGQNVTLSCEQNLNHDAMYWYRQDPGQGLRLIYYSQIVNDFQKGDIAEGYSVSREKKESFPLTVTSAQKNPTAFYLCASRTGTQPQHFGDGTRLSIL.

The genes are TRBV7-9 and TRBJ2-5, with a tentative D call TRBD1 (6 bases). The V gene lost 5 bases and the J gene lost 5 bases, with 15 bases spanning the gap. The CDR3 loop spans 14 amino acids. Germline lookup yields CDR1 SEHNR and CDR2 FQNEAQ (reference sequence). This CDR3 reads CASSAQGSRETQYF. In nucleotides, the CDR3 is TGTGCCAGCAGCGCGCAGGGGTCTAGGGAGACCCAGTACTTC.

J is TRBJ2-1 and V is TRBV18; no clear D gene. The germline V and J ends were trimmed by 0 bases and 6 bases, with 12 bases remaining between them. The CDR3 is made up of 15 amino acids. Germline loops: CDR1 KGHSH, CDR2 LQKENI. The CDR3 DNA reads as TGTGCCAGCTCACCACCTGCGGTGATGCCCAATGAGCAGTTCTTC. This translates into CASSPPAVMPNEQFF.

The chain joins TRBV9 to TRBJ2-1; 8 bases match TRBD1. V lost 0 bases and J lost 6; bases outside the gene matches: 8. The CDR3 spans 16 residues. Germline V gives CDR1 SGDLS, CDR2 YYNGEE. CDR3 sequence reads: CASSVVSGQAFNEQFF. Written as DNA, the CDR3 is TGTGCCAGCAGCGTAGTTTCGGGACAGGCATTCAATGAGCAGTTCTTC.

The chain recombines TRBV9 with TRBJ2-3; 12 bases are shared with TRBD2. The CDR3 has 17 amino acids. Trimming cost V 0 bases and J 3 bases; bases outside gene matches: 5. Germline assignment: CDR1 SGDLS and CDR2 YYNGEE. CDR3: CASSVGGTSGRTDTQYF. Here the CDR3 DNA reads TGTGCCAGCAGCGTAGGTGGAACTAGCGGGAGGACAGATACGCAGTATTTT.

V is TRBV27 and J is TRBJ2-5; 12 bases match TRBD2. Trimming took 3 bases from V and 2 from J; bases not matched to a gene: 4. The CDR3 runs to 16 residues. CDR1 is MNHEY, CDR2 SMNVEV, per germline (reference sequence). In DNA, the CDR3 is TGTGCCAGCAGTTTCCAGGGGACTAGCGGGCAAGAGACCCAGTACTTC. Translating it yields CASSFQGTSGQETQYF.

The CDR3 DNA follows: TGTGCCAGCAGCCAAGAACTAGCGGGAGGGAGGATGAAAGAGACCCAGTACTTC. It codes for CASSQELAGGRMKETQYF. The V call is TRBV4-2, the J call TRBJ2-5, with 13 nucleotides matching TRBD2. This CDR3 region has 18 residues. Trimming at V came to 0 bases and at J to 3 bases, leaving 7 bases not matched to a gene. CDR1 and CDR2 (germline): LGHNA, YNFKEQ.

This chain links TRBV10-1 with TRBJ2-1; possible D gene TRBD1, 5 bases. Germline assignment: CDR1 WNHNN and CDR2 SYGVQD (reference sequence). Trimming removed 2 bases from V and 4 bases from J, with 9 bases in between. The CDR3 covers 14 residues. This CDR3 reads CASSEEQGYNEQFF. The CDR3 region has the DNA TGCGCCAGCAGTGAGGAGCAGGGTTACAATGAGCAGTTCTTC.

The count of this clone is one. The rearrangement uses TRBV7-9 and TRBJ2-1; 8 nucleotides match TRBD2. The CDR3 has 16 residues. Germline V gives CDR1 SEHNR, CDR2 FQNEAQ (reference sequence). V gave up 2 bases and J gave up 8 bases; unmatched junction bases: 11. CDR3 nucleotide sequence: TGTGCCAGCAGCTTAAATTCCGCGGGAGCGGGGGATGAGCAGTTCTTC. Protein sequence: CASSLNSAGAGDEQFF.

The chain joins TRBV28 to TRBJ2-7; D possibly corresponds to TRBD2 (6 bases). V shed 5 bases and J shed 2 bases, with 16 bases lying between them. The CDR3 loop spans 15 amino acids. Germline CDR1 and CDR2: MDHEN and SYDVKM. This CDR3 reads CASSPRPGVPYEQYF. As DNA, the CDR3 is TGTGCCAGCAGTCCCCGTCCGGGGGTCCCCTACGAGCAGTACTTC.

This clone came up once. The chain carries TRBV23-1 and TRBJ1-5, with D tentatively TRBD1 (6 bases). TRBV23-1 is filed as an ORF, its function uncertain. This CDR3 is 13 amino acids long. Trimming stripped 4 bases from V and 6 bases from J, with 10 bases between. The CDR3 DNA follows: TGCGCCAGCAGTCGTAAAGGGGGTCAGCCCCAGCATTTT. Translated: CASSRKGGQPQHF.